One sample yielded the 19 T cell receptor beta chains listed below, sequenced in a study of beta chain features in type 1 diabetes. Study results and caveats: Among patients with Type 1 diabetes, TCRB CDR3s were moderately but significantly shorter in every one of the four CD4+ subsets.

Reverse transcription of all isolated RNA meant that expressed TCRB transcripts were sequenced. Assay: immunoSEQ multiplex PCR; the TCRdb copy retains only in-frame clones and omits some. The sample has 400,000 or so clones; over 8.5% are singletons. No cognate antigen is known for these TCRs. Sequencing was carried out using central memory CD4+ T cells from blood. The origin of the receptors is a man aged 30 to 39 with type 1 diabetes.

CDR3 nucleotides: TGTGCCAGCAGCGCAGGTGACAGGCCCCAGCATTTT. It yields the protein CASSAGDRPQHF. The chain joins TRBV4-2 to TRBJ1-5, with a possible D match to TRBD1 (5 bases). This CDR3 spans 12 amino acids. From germline, CDR1 is LGHNA and CDR2 YNFKEQ. The V gene lost 5 bases and the J gene lost 9 bases, with 11 bases spanning the gap.

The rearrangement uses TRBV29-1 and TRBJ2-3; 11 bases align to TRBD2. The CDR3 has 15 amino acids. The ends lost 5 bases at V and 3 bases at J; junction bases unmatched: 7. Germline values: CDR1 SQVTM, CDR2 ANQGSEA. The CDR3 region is CSVKGLAGGTDTQYF. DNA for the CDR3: TGCAGCGTTAAGGGGCTAGCGGGAGGAACAGATACGCAGTATTTT.

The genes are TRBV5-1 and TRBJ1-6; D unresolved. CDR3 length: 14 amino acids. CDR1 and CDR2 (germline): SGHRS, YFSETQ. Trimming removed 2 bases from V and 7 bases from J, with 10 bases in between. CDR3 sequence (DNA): TGCGCCAGCAGCTTTTCCGGTGACAATTCACCCCTCCACTTT. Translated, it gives CASSFSGDNSPLHF.

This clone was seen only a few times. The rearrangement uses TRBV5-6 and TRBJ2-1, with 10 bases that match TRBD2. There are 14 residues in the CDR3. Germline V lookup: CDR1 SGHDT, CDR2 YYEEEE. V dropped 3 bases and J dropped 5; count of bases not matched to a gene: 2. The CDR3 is CASSWTSGHNEQFF. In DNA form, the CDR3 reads TGTGCCAGCAGCTGGACTAGCGGCCACAATGAGCAGTTCTTC.

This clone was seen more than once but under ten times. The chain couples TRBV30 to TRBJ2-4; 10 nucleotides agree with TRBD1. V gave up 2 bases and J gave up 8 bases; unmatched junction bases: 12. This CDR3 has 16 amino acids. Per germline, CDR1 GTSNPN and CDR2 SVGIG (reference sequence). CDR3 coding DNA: TGTGCCTGGAGTCCCTCCCTGGGGACAGGGGTTCACATTCAGTACTTC. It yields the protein CAWSPSLGTGVHIQYF.

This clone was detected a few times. The CDR3 reads CATRTSGDNEQFF. DNA of the CDR3: TGTGCCACCCGGACTAGCGGGGACAATGAGCAGTTCTTC. The chain combines TRBV6-6 with TRBJ2-1; TRBD2 aligns across 12 bases. The CDR3 length is 13 residues. CDR1 is MNHNY, CDR2 SVGAGI, per germline (reference sequence). The V and J ends lost 10 bases and 5 bases, in that order; junction bases with no gene match: 3.

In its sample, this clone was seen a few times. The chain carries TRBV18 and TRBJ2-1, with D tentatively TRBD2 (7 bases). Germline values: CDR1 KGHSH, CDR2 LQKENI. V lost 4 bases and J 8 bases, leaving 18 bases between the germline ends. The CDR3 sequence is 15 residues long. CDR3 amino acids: CASSREGHGRDEQFF. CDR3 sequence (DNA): TGTGCCAGCTCACGGGAGGGACACGGTCGGGATGAGCAGTTCTTC.

The CDR3 coding sequence is TGTGCCAGTAGTATGGGACACCTTAACACCGGGGAGCTGTTTTTT. It is translated as CASSMGHLNTGELFF. This sequence joins TRBV19 and TRBJ2-2; D is possibly TRBD1 (6 bases). The CDR3 extends over 15 amino acids. Germline lookup yields CDR1 LNHDA and CDR2 SQIVND (reference sequence). Trimming cost V 3 bases and J 2 bases, with 10 bases left between them.

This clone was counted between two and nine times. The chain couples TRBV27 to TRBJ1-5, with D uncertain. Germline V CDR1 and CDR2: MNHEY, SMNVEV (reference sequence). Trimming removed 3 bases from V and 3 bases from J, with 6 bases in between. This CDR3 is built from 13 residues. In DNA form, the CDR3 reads TGTGCCAGCAGTTTGGACTCCAATCAGCCCCAGCATTTT. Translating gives CASSLDSNQPQHF.

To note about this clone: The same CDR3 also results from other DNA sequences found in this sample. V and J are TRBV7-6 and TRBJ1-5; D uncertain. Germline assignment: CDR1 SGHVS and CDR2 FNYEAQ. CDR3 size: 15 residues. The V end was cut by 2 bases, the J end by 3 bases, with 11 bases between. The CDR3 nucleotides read TGTGCCAGCAGCTTATCTTCCGGATTCAATCAGCCCCAGCATTTT. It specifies CASSLSSGFNQPQHF.

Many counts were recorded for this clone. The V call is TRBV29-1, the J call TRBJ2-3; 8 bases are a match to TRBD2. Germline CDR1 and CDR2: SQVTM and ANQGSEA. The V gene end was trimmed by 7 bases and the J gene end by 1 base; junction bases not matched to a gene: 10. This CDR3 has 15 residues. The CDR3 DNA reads TGCAGCGCCCTCGGCGGCGGGAGGCGCACAGATACGCAGTATTTT. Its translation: CSALGGGRRTDTQYF.

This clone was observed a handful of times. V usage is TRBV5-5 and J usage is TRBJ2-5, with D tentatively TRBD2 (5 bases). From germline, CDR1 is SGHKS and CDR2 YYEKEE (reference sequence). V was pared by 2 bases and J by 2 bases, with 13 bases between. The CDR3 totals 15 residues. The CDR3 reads CASSFYGERQETQYF. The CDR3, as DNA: TGTGCCAGCAGCTTCTACGGAGAGCGGCAAGAGACCCAGTACTTC. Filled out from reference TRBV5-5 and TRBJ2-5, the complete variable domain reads DAGVTQSPTHLIKTRGQQVTLRCSPISGHKSVSWYQQVLGQGPQFIFQYYEKEERGRGNFPDRFSARQFPNYSSELNVNALLLGDSALYLCASSFYGERQETQYFGPGTRLLVL.

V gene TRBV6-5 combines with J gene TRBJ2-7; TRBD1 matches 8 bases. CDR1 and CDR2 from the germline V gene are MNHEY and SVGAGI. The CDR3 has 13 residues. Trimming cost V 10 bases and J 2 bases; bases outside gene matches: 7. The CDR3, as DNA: TGTGCCACCCTCCGGGACAGGACCTACGAGCAGTACTTC. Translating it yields CATLRDRTYEQYF.

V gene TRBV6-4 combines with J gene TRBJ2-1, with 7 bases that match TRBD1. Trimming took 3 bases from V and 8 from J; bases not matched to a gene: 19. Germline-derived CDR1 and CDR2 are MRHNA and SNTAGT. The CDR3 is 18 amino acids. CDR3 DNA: TGTGCCAGCAGTGATAGGGGGCGGCAGTATACAGGACGGGATGAGCAGTTCTTC. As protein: CASSDRGRQYTGRDEQFF.

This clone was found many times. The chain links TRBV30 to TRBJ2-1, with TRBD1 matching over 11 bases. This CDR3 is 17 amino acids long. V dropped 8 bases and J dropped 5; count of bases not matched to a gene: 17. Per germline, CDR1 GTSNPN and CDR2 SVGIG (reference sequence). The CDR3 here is CARPRAGQGAYNNEQFF. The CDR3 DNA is TGTGCCCGACCCCGTGCAGGACAGGGGGCCTACAACAATGAGCAGTTCTTC.

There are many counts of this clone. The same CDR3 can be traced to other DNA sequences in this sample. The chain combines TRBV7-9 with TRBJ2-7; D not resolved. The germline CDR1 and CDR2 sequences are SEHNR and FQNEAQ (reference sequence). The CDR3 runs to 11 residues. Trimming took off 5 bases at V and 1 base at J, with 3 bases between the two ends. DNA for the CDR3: TGTGCCAGCAGCCGGTCCTACGAGCAGTACTTC. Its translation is CASSRSYEQYF.

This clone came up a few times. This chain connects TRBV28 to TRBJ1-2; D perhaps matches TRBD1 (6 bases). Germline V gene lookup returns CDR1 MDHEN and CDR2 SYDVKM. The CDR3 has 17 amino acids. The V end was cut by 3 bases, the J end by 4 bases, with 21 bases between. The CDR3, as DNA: TGTGCCAGCAGTTTGGGCACAGGGACGGGGGGCAGCTATGGCTACACCTTC. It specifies CASSLGTGTGGSYGYTF.

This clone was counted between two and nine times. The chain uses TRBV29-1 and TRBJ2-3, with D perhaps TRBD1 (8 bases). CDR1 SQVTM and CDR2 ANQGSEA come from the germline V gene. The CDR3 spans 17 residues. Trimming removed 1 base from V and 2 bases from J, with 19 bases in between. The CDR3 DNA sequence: TGCAGCGTTGAAGCTTACTGGACAGGGAGGGCCACAGATACGCAGTATTTT. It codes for CSVEAYWTGRATDTQYF.

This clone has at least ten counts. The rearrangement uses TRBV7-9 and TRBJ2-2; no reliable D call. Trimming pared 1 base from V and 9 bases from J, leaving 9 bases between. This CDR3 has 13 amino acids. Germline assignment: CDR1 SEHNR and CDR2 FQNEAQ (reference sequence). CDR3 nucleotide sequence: TGTGCCAGCAGCTTAGGCTTGCAAAGGGAGCTGTTTTTT. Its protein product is CASSLGLQRELFF.